This TCR beta chain was identified in a study of post-analysis software for immune sequencing data. General study results and limits: The normalized Chao1 diversity of multiple sclerosis patients was significantly lower than that of controls. Higher frequency in patients than in controls was seen for roughly five TRBV segments, with TRBV5-6, TRBV5-1 and TRBV20-1 among them.

Each TCR beta cDNA library carried unique molecular identifiers. TCRdb fed the PCR reads into MiXCR, producing one record per CDR3 protein. The sample includes 750,000 to 900,000 distinct CDR3 sequences, around 42% of them seen just once. V dropped 4 bases and J dropped 5; count of bases not matched to a gene: 7. The germline V gene has CDR1 DFQATT and CDR2 SNEGSKA (reference sequence). The CDR3 runs to 14 residues. This clonotype is a singleton in its sample. Antigen unknown. Sequenced input: blood. The chain has TRBV20-1 and TRBJ2-3, with 9 bases aligning to TRBD2. The TCR sequence derives from a girl aged 5-17 years with multiple sclerosis. CDR3 sequence reads: CSANVAGVKDTQYF. The CDR3 nucleotides are TGCAGTGCTAACGTAGCGGGAGTTAAAGATACGCAGTATTTT.